What follows are 10 T cell receptor beta chains derived from one specimen sequenced in a study of cytomegalovirus exposure and HLA in healthy donors (dated by TCRdb to 2016 to 2017). Library preparation employed the immunoSEQ multiplex PCR assay. For the multiplex PCR, a mixture combining 60 forward primers for TCR Vbeta segments and 13 reverse primers for TCR Jbeta segments was used. As stored in TCRdb, this immuneACCESS dataset retains in-frame rearrangements with V and J assigned. A fraction of the clones does not appear; measured against another copy, unresolved V genes explain less than half of the discrepancy, and the remainder lacks a known reason. Present in this sample are under 85,000 clones, around 77% of which were seen just once. The ten largest clones add up to around 22% of the sample. Sequencing used PBMCs. The receptors originated from a woman in her thirties or forties in good health and CMV-seropositive.

The chain carries TRBV5-1 and TRBJ2-5, with 8 bases identical to TRBD2. CDR1 and CDR2 (germline): SGHRS, YFSETQ. The CDR3 has 16 amino acids. With 0 bases clipped from V and 5 bases from J, the junction kept 9 bases outside the gene matches. The CDR3 DNA sequence: TGCGCCAGCAGCTTGGCCCGCGGGGGGCCTGGGGAGACCCAGTACTTC. Translated, it gives CASSLARGGPGETQYF.

The chain joins TRBV10-3 to TRBJ2-2, with 14 nucleotides matching TRBD2. Losses at the gene ends were 6 bases for V and 7 bases for J; bases not matched to a gene: 1. This CDR3 region has 14 residues. Germline V gene data show CDR1 as ENHRY and CDR2 as SYGVKD. CDR3 residues: CAIRGTSGSGELFF. The CDR3 coding sequence is TGTGCCATCAGGGGGACTAGCGGGAGCGGGGAGCTGTTTTTT.

The rearrangement links TRBV7-3 to TRBJ2-1; 8 positions match TRBD2. Germline CDR1 is SGHTA and CDR2 is FQGTGA. This CDR3 spans 15 amino acids. The J segment lost 6 bases and the V segment lost 3 bases, leaving 7 bases of the junction unmatched. DNA for the CDR3: TGTGCCAGCAGCTTCCCCGGGACTAGGACCAATGAGCAGTTCTTC. Translating gives CASSFPGTRTNEQFF.

This clone was observed a handful of times. The gene calls are TRBV7-9 and TRBJ1-1; D uncertain. This CDR3 region has 13 residues. The germline V and J ends were trimmed by 3 bases and 4 bases, with 9 bases remaining between them. The germline gives CDR1 SEHNR, CDR2 FQNEAQ (reference sequence). The CDR3 DNA is TGTGCCAGCAGCTTTAGTGTCGGCACTGAAGCTTTCTTT. Encoded protein: CASSFSVGTEAFF.

The chain joins TRBV4-1 to TRBJ1-2; 7 bases match TRBD1. From germline, CDR1 is MGHRA and CDR2 YSYEKL. V was clipped by 7 bases and J by 4 bases; unmatched bases: 18. The CDR3 is made up of 17 amino acids. CDR3 sequence reads: CASTYSTSRGEVYGYTF. DNA of the CDR3: TGCGCCAGCACCTACTCGACCAGCAGGGGGGAGGTCTATGGCTACACCTTC.

The chain links TRBV28 to TRBJ1-5; D is unresolved. Deletions cut 5 bases from V and 2 bases from J, with 10 bases between. This CDR3 has 14 amino acids. CDR1 MDHEN and CDR2 SYDVKM come from the germline V gene. CDR3 residues: CASSPTNGNQPQHF. Written as DNA, the CDR3 is TGTGCCAGCAGTCCAACAAATGGCAATCAGCCCCAGCATTTT.

CDR3 region: CASGALVADTQYF. In nucleotides, the CDR3 is TGTGCCAGCGGGGCTCTGGTGGCAGATACGCAGTATTTT. V gene TRBV5-6 combines with J gene TRBJ2-3; TRBD1 might be the D (5 bases). V was clipped by 7 bases and J by 4 bases, with 13 bases between them. The CDR3 is made up of 13 amino acids. Germline CDR1 reads SGHDT; CDR2 reads YYEEEE.

The V gene is TRBV6-5, the J gene TRBJ2-7; 14 positions agree with TRBD2. The germline CDR1 and CDR2 sequences are MNHEY and SVGAGI. V lost 2 bases and J lost 6; bases outside the gene matches: 6. The CDR3 is 16 residues long. The CDR3 DNA sequence: TGTGCCAGCAGTTACGGGACTAGCGGGAGATATGGCGAGCAGTACTTC. Translation gives CASSYGTSGRYGEQYF.

The chain couples TRBV5-1 to TRBJ2-1; 12 nucleotides align to TRBD2. Trimming removed 1 base from V and 5 bases from J; junction bases left unmatched: 4. The CDR3 has 16 residues. CDR1 SGHRS and CDR2 YFSETQ come from the germline V gene. DNA for the CDR3: TGCGCCAGCAGCTTGTCCTCTAGCGGGAGGGACAATGAGCAGTTCTTC. It codes for CASSLSSSGRDNEQFF.

The CDR3 coding sequence is TGTGCAAGTCGCTTAGTCTCGGGAGGGAATGAAAAACTGTTTTTT. Its protein product is CASRLVSGGNEKLFF. This chain links TRBV12-2 with TRBJ1-4. TRBV12-2 is classified as a pseudogene. The CDR3 spans 15 residues.